This is a list of T cell receptor beta chains from one sample in a study of Ad26.COV2.S vaccination and SARS-CoV-2 variants. Produced via immunoSEQ multiplex PCR; TCRdb's table is partial and in-frame only. The sample has more than 400,000 clones; 92% are singletons. This sample comprised peripheral blood, obtained in a trial of Ad26.COV2.S vaccine versus placebo. These receptors all come from a person aged 18-65 years who received the Ad26.COV2.S COVID-19 vaccine or a placebo. CDR3s include the opening cysteine and the closing phenylalanine or tryptophan. A D gene is named only where the DNA matches it firmly. Part of the rows lack a size; the others show once, few, many or a class for expanded clones.

j_call v_call clone_size d_call cdr3_nt cdr3_aa
TRBJ2-1 TRBV7-9 - - TGTGCCAGCAGCCTGCAGGGAATCCAGGGAAATGAGCAGTTCTTC CASSLQGIQGNEQFF
TRBJ2-3 TRBV5-1 - - TGCGCCAGCAGCCCTCGAGGGATCACAGATACGCAGTATTTT CASSPRGITDTQYF
TRBJ2-7 TRBV6-5 - TRBD1 TGTGCCAGCAGTCCGGGACAGGGAGCCTACGAGCAGTACTTC CASSPGQGAYEQYF
TRBJ2-5 TRBV5-1 - - TGCGCCAGCAGCTTGTTCCCAGGGAAAGAGACCCAGTACTTC CASSLFPGKETQYF
TRBJ2-5 TRBV5-4 - - TGTGCCAGCAGCTTGGGGAGGACCCAGTACTTC CASSLGRTQYF
TRBJ1-2 TRBV5-4 - - TGTGCCAGCAGCCCTCAGGGTGACTATGGCTACACCTTC CASSPQGDYGYTF
TRBJ1-1 TRBV4-1 once - TGCGCCAGCAGCCAAGCCACGATCAGGGATGGAACTGAAGCTTTCTTT CASSQATIRDGTEAFF
TRBJ2-2 TRBV2 - - TGTGCCAGCAGTCCCGCAGTCGACACCGGGGAGCTGTTTTTT CASSPAVDTGELFF
TRBJ2-3 TRBV10-3 - - TGTGCCACCAGACAGGAGCGAACAGATACGCAGTATTTT CATRQERTDTQYF
TRBJ1-6 TRBV30 - TRBD1 TGTGCCTGGAGTCGACAGGGGCGTTGGCCCCTCCACTTT CAWSRQGRWPLHF
TRBJ1-6 TRBV6-5 once TRBD1 TGTGCCAGCAGCATCCGGGACAGTCTCTCACCCCTCCACTTT CASSIRDSLSPLHF
TRBJ1-6 TRBV19 - - TGTGCCAGTAGTCCGGGGGACTATAATTCACCCCTCCACTTT CASSPGDYNSPLHF
TRBJ2-1 TRBV7-2 - TRBD2 TGTGCCAGCAGCTTAGCCCGACTAGCGGGGGTTCACAATGAGCAGTTCTTC CASSLARLAGVHNEQFF
TRBJ1-5 TRBV3-1/TRBV3-2 - - TGTGCCAGCAGCCAACATAATAATCCGTCCTGCAATCAGCCCCAGCATTTT CASSQHNNPSCNQPQHF
TRBJ1-6 TRBV30 once - TGTGCCTGGAGTGTCGGGGGGTTCTCCTATAATTCACCCCTCCACTTT CAWSVGGFSYNSPLHF
TRBJ2-2 TRBV20-1 - TRBD2 TGCAGTGTTAGTAGCGGGGGCACCGGGGAGCTGTTTTTT CSVSSGGTGELFF
TRBJ2-3 TRBV5-6 - - TGTGCCAGCACGGGGCGGGTCACAGATACGCAGTATTTT CASTGRVTDTQYF
TRBJ2-5 TRBV7-9 - - TGTGCCAGCAGCTTAGCTGGGCGGGGCCAAGAGACCCAGTACTTC CASSLAGRGQETQYF
TRBJ2-7 TRBV20-1 - - TGCAGTGCTAGTGGGGGGCAGTCCTACGAGCAGTACTTC CSASGGQSYEQYF
TRBJ2-2 TRBV18 - TRBD2 TGTGCCAGCTCACCATATCCCCCGCGCGGGGGGTACACCGGGGAGCTGTTTTTT CASSPYPPRGGYTGELFF
TRBJ2-3 TRBV6-2/TRBV6-3 - TRBD1 TGTGCCAGCAGTTACTCGGTCAGGGACAGGGGCAAAGAAGGAGATACGCAGTATTTT CASSYSVRDRGKEGDTQYF
TRBJ1-5 TRBV9 - TRBD1 TGTGCCAGCAGCCGGGGGACAGGTTCGGGCAATCAGCCCCAGCATTTT CASSRGTGSGNQPQHF
TRBJ2-2 TRBV7-9 - - TGTGCCAGCAGCCACTACGGGCAGGTCAGGACCGGGGAGCTGTTTTTT CASSHYGQVRTGELFF
TRBJ1-1 TRBV19 - - TGTGCCAGTAGTATTATAGGGGGAACTGAAGCTTTCTTT CASSIIGGTEAFF
TRBJ2-3 TRBV19 - - TGTGCCAGTAGTATCACGGGGGCGGGAGTGGATACGCAGTATTTT CASSITGAGVDTQYF
TRBJ1-6 TRBV19 - - TGTGCCAGTAGTATATTTAGTGGGGGCGCAGGTTCACCCCTCCACTTT CASSIFSGGAGSPLHF
TRBJ1-1 TRBV10-2 few - TGCGCCAGCAGTGCCCTGAACACTGAAGCTTTCTTT CASSALNTEAFF
TRBJ2-1 TRBV10-1 - - TGCGCCAGCAGTGACTACCCTAGCGGGGCCCAACAGGGGGACAATGAGCAGTTCTTC CASSDYPSGAQQGDNEQFF